This T cell receptor (beta chain) was sequenced for a study of monozygotic twins with inflammatory bowel disease. CDR3 length: 16 amino acids. Per germline, CDR1 LNHNV and CDR2 YYDKDF (reference sequence). With the 5' RACE reads reprocessed, TCRdb shows one record per CDR3 protein and no DNA. The sample totals approximately 340,000 distinct CDR3 sequences. What was sequenced was blood. J is TRBJ1-4 and V is TRBV15; the TCRdb call, TRBD1, lacks DNA for checking. This receptor was taken from a human donor with ulcerative colitis or Crohn's disease, or a healthy co-twin of an affected twin (not recorded which). CDR3 residues: CATSRPRDSPNEKLFF.